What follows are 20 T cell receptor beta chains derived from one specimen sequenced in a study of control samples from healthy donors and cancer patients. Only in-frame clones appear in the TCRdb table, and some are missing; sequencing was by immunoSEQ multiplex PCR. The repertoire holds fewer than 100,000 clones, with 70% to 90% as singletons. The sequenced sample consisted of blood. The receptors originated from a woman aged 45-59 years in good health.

CDR3 amino acids: CASSELNSNQPQHF. For the CDR3, the DNA is TGTGCCAGCAGTGAACTGAATAGCAATCAGCCCCAGCATTTT. The chain is built from TRBV6-1 and TRBJ1-5; D is uncertain. The CDR3 covers 14 residues. CDR1 is MNHNS, CDR2 SASEGT, per germline. With 2 bases removed from V and 0 bases from J, the gap between germline ends came to 5 bases.

The CDR3 loop reads CASSTGTAYEQYF. As DNA, the CDR3 is TGTGCCAGCAGTACCGGGACGGCCTACGAGCAGTACTTC. This chain joins TRBV6-6 and TRBJ2-7; the D call may be TRBD1 or TRBD2 (5 bases each). The CDR3 runs to 13 residues. Germline values: CDR1 MNHNY, CDR2 SVGAGI (reference sequence). Trimming cost V 5 bases and J 2 bases, with 10 bases left between them.

DNA for the CDR3: TGCGCCAGCAGCCCGACCTTGGAAGACTCACCCCTCCACTTT. Residues: CASSPTLEDSPLHF. The chain links TRBV5-1 to TRBJ1-6; the D is unclear. The V and J ends lost 4 bases and 10 bases respectively, with 15 bases between them. Looked up from germline, CDR1 is SGHRS and CDR2 is YFSETQ. This CDR3 contains 14 residues. Full variable domain (remainder filled in from reference TRBV5-1 and TRBJ1-6): KAGVTQTPRYLIKTRGQQVTLSCSPISGHRSVSWYQQTPGQGLQFLFEYFSETQRNKGNFPGRFSGRQFSNSRSEMNVSTLELGDSALYLCASSPTLEDSPLHFGNGTRLTVT.

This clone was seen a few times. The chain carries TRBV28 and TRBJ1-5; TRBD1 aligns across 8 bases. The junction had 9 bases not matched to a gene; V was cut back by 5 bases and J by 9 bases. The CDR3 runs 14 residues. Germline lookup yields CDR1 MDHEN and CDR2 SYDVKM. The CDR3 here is CASSKGTGVGPQHF. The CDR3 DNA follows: TGTGCCAGCAGTAAAGGGACAGGAGTAGGGCCCCAGCATTTT.

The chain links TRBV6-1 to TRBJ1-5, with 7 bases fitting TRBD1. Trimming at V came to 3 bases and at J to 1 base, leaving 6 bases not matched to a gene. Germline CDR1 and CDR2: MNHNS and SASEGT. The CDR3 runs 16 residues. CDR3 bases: TGTGCCAGCAGTGAGAAAAGCAGGGGGAGCAATCAGCCCCAGCATTTT. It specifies CASSEKSRGSNQPQHF.

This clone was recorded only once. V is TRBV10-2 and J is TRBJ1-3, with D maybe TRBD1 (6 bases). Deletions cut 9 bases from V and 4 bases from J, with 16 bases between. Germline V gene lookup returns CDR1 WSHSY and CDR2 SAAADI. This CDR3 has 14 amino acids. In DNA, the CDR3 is TGCGCCAGTTCCAGCGGACAGTCCGGAAACACCATATATTTT. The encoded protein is CASSSGQSGNTIYF.

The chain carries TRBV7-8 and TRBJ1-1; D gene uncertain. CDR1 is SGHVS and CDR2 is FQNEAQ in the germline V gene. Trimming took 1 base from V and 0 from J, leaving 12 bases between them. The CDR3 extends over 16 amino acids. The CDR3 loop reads CASSLDPVGMNTEAFF. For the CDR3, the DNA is TGTGCCAGCAGCTTAGACCCGGTAGGCATGAACACTGAAGCTTTCTTT.

CDR3 bases: TGTGCCAGCAGTCGAGGACAGGGGACATATGGCTACACCTTC. It is translated as CASSRGQGTYGYTF. J is TRBJ1-2 and V is TRBV6-5; 9 bases agree with TRBD1. The CDR3 has 14 residues. V lost 5 bases, J lost 5 bases, and 6 bases stayed unmatched. In germline, CDR1 is MNHEY, CDR2 SVGAGI.

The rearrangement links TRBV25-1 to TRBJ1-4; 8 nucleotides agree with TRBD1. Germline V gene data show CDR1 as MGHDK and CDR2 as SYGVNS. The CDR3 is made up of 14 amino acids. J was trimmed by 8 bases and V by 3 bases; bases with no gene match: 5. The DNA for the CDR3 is TGTGCCAGCAGTGATGACAGGGGCGCAGAAAAACTGTTTTTT. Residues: CASSDDRGAEKLFF.

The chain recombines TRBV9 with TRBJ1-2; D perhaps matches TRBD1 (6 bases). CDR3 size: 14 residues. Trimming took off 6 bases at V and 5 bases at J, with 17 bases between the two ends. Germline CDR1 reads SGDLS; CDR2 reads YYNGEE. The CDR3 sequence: CASTPVGTKYGYTF. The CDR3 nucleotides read TGTGCCAGCACTCCGGTGGGGACAAAATATGGCTACACCTTC.

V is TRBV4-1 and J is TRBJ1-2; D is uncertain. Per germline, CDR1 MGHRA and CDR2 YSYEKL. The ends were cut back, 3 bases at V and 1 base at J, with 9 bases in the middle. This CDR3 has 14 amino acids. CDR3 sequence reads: CASSQTLNNYGYTF. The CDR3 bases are TGCGCCAGCAGCCAGACACTGAATAACTATGGCTACACCTTC.

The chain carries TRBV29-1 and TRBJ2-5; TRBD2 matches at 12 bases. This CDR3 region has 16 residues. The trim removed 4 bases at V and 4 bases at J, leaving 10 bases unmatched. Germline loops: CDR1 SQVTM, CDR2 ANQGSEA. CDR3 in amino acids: CSVVGASGGAGETQYF. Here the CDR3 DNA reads TGCAGCGTTGTTGGGGCTAGCGGGGGGGCCGGAGAGACCCAGTACTTC.

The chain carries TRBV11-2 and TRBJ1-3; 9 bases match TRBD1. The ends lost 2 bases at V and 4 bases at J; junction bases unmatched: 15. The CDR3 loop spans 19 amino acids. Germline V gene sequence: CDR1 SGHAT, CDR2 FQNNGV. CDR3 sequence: CASSLRVSGQGFSGNTIYF. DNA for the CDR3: TGTGCCAGCAGCTTAAGGGTTTCTGGACAGGGGTTTTCCGGAAACACCATATATTTT.

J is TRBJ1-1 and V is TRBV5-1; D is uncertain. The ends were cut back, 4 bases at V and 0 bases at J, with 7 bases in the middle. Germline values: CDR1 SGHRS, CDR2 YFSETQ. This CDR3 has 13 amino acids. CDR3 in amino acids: CASSPNLNTEAFF. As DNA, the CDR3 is TGCGCCAGCAGCCCCAATTTGAACACTGAAGCTTTCTTT.

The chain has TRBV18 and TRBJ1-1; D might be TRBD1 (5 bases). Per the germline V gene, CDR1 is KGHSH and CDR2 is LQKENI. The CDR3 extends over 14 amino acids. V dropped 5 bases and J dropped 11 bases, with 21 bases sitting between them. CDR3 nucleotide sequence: TGTGCCAGCTCAAGCCGCTGGGACTCCCTGGCGGCTTTCTTT. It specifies CASSSRWDSLAAFF. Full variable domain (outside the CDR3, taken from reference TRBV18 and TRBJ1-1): NAGVMQNPRHLVRRRGQEARLRCSPMKGHSHVYWYRQLPEEGLKFMVYLQKENIIDESGMPKERFSAEFPKEGPSILRIQQVVRGDSAAYFCASSSRWDSLAAFFGQGTRLTVV.

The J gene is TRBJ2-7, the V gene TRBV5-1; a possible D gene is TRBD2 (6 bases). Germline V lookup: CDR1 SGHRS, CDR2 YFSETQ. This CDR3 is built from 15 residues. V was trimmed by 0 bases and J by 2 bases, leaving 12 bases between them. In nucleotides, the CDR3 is TGCGCCAGCAGCTTGGTCGGGACTTCCGCCTACGAGCAGTACTTC. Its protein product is CASSLVGTSAYEQYF.

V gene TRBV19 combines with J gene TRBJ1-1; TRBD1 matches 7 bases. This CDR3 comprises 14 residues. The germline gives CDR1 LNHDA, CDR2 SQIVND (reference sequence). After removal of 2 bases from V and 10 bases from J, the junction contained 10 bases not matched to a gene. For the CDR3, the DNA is TGTGCCAGTAGTATACTACAGGGGAAAGGCGCAGCTTTCTTT. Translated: CASSILQGKGAAFF.

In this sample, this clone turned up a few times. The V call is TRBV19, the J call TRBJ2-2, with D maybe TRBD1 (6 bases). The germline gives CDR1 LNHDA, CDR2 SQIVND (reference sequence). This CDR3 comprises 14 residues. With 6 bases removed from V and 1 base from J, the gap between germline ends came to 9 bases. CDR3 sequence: CASSSTGNTGELFF. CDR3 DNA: TGTGCCAGTAGCTCGACAGGGAACACCGGGGAGCTGTTTTTT.

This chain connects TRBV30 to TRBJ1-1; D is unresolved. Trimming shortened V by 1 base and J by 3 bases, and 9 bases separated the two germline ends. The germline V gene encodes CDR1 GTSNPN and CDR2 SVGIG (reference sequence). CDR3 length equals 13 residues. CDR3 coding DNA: TGTGCCTGGAGTGCCGGGGATTACACTGAAGCTTTCTTT. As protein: CAWSAGDYTEAFF.

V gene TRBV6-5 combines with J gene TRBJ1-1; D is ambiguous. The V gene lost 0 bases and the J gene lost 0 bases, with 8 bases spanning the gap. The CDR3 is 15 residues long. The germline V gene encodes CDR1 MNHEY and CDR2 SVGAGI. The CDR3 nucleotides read TGTGCCAGCAGTTACTCGCCAGTCATGAACACTGAAGCTTTCTTT. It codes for CASSYSPVMNTEAFF.